The present T cell receptor (beta chain) was sequenced within a study of blood T cells in healthy people across ages. The study's findings and limits: Diversity of TCR beta correlated strongly with naive T cell percentage. Long-lived donors exceeded aged donors in naive CD4+ cells and diversity.

Isolated PBMCs totaled at least 6 million in each sample. PCR was performed a second time for 7 to 11 cycles using a sample-barcoded 5' primer and a J-beta primer mix. TCRdb re-derived calls from the 5' RACE reads in MiXCR, one entry per CDR3 protein. The profile shows approximately 490,000 distinct CDR3 sequences, about 25% of them singletons. This clonotype turned up a few times. Antigen: not known. The CDR3 runs 14 residues. Trimming took off 0 bases at V and 2 bases at J, with 9 bases between the two ends. CDR1 SGDLS and CDR2 YYNGEE come from the germline V gene. These same data were also listed under a study on T cells of mothers and their children. From that report: Researchers put all of the extracted RNA into cDNA synthesis, using approximately 1.5 ug per 15 ul.

The sample consisted of blood. The sequence was collected from a boy aged 5-17 years in good health. The V call is TRBV9, the J call TRBJ2-7; no clear D. The CDR3, as DNA: TGTGCCAGCAGCGTAGCTGAAGGCGCCTACGAGCAGTACTTC. Translated: CASSVAEGAYEQYF.